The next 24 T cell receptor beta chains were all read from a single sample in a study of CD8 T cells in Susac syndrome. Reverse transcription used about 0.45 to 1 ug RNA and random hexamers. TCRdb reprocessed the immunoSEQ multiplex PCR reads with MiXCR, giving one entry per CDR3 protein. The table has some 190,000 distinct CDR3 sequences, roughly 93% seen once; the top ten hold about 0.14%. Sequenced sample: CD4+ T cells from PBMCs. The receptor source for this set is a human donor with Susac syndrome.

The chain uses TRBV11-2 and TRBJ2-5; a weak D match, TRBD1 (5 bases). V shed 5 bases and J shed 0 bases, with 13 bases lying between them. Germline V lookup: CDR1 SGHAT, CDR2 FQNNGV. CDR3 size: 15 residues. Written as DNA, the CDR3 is TGTGCCAGCAGCCCCCAAGGGGCTGACCAAGAGACCCAGTACTTC. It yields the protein CASSPQGADQETQYF.

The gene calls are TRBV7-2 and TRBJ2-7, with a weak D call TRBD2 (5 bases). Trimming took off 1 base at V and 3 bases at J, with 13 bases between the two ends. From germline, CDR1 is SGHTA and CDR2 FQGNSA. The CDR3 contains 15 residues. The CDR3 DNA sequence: TGTGCCAGCAGCTTAGAAAGCGGTGACCACTACGAGCAGTACTTC. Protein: CASSLESGDHYEQYF.

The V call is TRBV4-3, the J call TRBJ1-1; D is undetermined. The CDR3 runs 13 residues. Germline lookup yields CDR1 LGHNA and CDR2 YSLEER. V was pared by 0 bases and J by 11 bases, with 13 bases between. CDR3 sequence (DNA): TGCGCCAGCAGCCAAGAATCTGACACGTCGGCTTTCTTT. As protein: CASSQESDTSAFF.

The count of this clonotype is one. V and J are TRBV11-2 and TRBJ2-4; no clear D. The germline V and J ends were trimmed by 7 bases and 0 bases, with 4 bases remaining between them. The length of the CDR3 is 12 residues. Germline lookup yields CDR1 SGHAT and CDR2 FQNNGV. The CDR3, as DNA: TGTGCCAGCACCCTAGCCAAAAACATTCAGTACTTC. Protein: CASTLAKNIQYF.

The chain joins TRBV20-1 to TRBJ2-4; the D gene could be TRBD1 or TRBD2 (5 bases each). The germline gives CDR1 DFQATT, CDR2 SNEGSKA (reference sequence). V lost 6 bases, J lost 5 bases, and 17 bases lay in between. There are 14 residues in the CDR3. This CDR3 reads CSALLGRDENIQYF. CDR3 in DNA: TGCAGTGCCCTCCTGGGCAGGGACGAAAACATTCAGTACTTC.

CDR3 loop: CASSEQGFTDTQYF. CDR3 nucleotide sequence: TGTGCCAGCAGTGAACAGGGCTTCACAGATACGCAGTATTTT. The V call is TRBV27, the J call TRBJ2-3; D possibly corresponds to TRBD1 (6 bases). V gave up 5 bases and J gave up 2 bases, with 11 bases separating them. The CDR3 contains 14 residues. Looked up from germline, CDR1 is MNHEY and CDR2 is SMNVEV (reference sequence).

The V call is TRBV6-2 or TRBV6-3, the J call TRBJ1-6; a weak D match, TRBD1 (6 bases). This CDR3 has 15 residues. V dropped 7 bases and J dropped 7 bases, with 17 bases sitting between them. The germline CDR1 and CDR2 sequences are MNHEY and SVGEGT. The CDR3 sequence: CASIDSGTQNSPLHF. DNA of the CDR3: TGTGCCAGCATCGACTCTGGGACACAGAATTCACCCCTCCACTTT.

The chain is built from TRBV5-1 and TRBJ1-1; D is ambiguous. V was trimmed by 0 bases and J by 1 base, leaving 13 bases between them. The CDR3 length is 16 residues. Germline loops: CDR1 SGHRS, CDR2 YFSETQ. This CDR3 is CASSLGFWGKNTEAFF. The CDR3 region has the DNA TGCGCCAGCAGCTTGGGGTTCTGGGGAAAGAACACTGAAGCTTTCTTT. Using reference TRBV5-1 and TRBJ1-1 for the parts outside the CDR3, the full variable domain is KAGVTQTPRYLIKTRGQQVTLSCSPISGHRSVSWYQQTPGQGLQFLFEYFSETQRNKGNFPGRFSGRQFSNSRSEMNVSTLELGDSALYLCASSLGFWGKNTEAFFGQGTRLTVV.

The CDR3, as DNA: TGTGCCAGCAGCCTCCCTTCTAATGAAAAACTGTTTTTT. Its protein is CASSLPSNEKLFF. V gene TRBV7-3 combines with J gene TRBJ1-4; D unresolved. Germline loops: CDR1 SGHTA, CDR2 FQGTGA. Trimming removed 5 bases at V and 3 bases at J, with 7 bases between. This CDR3 spans 13 amino acids.

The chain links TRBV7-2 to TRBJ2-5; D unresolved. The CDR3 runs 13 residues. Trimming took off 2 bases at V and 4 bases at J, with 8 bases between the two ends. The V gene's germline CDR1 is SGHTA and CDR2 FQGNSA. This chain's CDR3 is CASSLKVSETQYF. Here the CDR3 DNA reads TGTGCCAGCAGCTTAAAGGTGTCAGAGACCCAGTACTTC.

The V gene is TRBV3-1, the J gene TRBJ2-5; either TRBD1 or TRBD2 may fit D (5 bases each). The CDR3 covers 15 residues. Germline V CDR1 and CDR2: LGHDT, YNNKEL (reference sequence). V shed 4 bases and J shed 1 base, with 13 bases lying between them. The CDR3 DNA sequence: TGTGCCAGCAGCCCCAACGCCGGGACCCAAGAGACCCAGTACTTC. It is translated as CASSPNAGTQETQYF.

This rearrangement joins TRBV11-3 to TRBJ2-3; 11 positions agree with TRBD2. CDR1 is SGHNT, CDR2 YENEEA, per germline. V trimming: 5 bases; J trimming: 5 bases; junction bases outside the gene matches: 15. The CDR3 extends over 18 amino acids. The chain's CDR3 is CASSQGLSSGGPGDTQYF. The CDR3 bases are TGTGCCAGCAGCCAGGGTCTGTCTAGCGGGGGGCCAGGAGATACGCAGTATTTT. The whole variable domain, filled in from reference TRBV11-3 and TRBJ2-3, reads EAGVVQSPRYKIIEKKQPVAFWCNPISGHNTLYWYLQNLGQGPELLIRYENEEAVDDSQLPKDRFSAERLKGVDSTLKIQPAELGDSAVYLCASSQGLSSGGPGDTQYFGPGTRLTVL.

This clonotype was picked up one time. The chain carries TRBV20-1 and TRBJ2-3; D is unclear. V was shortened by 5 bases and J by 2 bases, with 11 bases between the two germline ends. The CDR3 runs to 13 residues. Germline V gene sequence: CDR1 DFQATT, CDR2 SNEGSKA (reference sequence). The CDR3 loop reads CSALYGFTDTQYF. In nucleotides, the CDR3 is TGCAGTGCTCTCTACGGGTTCACAGATACGCAGTATTTT.

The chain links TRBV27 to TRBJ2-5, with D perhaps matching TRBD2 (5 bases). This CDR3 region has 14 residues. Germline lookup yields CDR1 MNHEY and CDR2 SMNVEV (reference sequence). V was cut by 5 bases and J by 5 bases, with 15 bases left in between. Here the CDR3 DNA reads TGTGCCAGCAGTCTCTCCGGACTTATGGAGACCCAGTACTTC. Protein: CASSLSGLMETQYF.

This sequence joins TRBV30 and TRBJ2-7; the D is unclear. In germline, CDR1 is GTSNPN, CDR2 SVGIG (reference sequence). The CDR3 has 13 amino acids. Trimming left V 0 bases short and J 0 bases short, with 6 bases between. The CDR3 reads CAWSVSDSYEQYF. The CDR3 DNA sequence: TGTGCCTGGAGTGTCTCAGACTCCTACGAGCAGTACTTC.

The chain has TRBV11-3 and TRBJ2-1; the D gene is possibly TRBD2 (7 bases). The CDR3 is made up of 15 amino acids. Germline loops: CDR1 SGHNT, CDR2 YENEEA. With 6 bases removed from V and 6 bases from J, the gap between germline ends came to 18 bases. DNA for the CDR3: TGTGCCAGCAGTCACTTTGGGGGGGCAGGCAATGAGCAGTTCTTC. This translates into CASSHFGGAGNEQFF.

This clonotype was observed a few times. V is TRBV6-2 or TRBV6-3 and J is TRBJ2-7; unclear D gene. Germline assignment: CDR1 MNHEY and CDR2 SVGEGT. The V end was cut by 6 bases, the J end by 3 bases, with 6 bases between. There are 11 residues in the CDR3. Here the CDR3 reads CASSQFYEQYF. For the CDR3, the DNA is TGTGCCAGCAGCCAGTTCTACGAGCAGTACTTC.

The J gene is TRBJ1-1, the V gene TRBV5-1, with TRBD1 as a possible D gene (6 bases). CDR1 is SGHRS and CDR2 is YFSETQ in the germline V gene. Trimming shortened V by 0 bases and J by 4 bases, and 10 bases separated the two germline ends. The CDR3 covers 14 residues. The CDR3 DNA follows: TGCGCCAGCAGCTTGGTGCCAGGGGTCACTGAAGCTTTCTTT. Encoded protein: CASSLVPGVTEAFF.

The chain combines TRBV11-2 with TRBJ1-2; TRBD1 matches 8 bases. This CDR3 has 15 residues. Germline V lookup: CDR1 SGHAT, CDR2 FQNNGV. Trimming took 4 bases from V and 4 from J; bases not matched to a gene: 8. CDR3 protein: CASSSPGQEIYGYTF. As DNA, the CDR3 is TGTGCCAGCAGCTCCCCGGGACAGGAGATCTATGGCTACACCTTC.

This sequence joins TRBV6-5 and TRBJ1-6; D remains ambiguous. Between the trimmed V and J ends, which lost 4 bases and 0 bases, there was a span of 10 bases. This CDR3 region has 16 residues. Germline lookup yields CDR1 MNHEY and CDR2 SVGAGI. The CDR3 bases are TGTGCCAGCAGTTCCAGGCTCAGCTCCTATAATTCACCCCTCCACTTT. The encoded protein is CASSSRLSSYNSPLHF.

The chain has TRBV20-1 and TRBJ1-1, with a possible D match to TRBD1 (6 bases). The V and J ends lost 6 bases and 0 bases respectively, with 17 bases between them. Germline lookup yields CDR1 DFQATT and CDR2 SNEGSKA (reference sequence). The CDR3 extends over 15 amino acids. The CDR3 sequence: CSARAWGAMNTEAFF. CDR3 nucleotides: TGCAGTGCCCGGGCTTGGGGGGCTATGAACACTGAAGCTTTCTTT.

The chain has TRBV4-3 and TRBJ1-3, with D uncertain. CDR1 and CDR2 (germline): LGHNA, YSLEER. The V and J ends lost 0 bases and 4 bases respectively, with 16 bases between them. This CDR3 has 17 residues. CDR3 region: CASSQDFHTATGNTIYF. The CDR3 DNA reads TGCGCCAGCAGCCAAGATTTTCATACAGCAACCGGAAACACCATATATTTT.

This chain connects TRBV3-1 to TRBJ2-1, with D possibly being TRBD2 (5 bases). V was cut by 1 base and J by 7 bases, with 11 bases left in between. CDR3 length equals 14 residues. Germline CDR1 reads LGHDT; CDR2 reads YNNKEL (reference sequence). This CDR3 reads CASSQGSSLNEQFF. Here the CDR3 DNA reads TGTGCCAGCAGCCAAGGGTCTAGCCTAAATGAGCAGTTCTTC.

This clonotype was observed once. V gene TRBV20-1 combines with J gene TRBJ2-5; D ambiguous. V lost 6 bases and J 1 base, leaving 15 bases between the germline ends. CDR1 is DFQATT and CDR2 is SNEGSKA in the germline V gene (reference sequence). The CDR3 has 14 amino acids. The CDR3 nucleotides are TGCAGTGCGCCAGAGAGACGGAGCCAAGAGACCCAGTACTTC. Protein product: CSAPERRSQETQYF.